This T cell receptor beta chain was sequenced during a study of cytomegalovirus exposure and HLA in healthy donors. Study-level information: Of all 400 or so donors who were genotyped, roughly 81% belonged to the Caucasian-associated ancestry cluster. Study conclusions and caveats: Later analysis showed most CMV-associated TCR beta chains appearing HLA-restricted.

From germline, CDR1 is SGHRS and CDR2 YFSETQ. The V segment lost 1 base and the J segment 5 bases; nucleotides outside the gene matches: 6. This CDR3 is 17 amino acids long. In its sample, this clone was seen once. Its antigen remains unknown. The PCR made use of 60 Vbeta and 13 Jbeta primers. In the study's own analysis: Later work found 74 million or so unique TCR beta chains, with 9.5 million to 12 million shared. Measured with immunoSEQ multiplex PCR; TCRdb has only the in-frame clones, and not every one. From that table come the V and J calls and clone size; the DNA was used to work out D and trimming. The sample records around 100,000 clones, around 70% being singletons.

The TCR sequence derives from a man in his forties or fifties in good health and CMV-seropositive. The rearrangement uses TRBV5-1 and TRBJ2-3; TRBD2 aligns across 14 bases. What was sequenced was PBMCs. DNA of the CDR3: TGCGCCAGCAGCTTGAGGGGGACTAGCGGGAGTGTAGATACGCAGTATTTT. Protein product: CASSLRGTSGSVDTQYF.